This T cell receptor beta chain is drawn from a study of T-cell reconstitution after alpha-beta-depleted transplantation in children. The study, taken as a whole, reports: Newly produced T cells mostly accounted for T-cell counts and diversity one year post-transplant. About two months after transplant, alpha-beta T cells reportedly came from several hundred expanded graft clones. In some patients, recipient T cells and intrathymic progenitors surviving conditioning explained high day-60 diversity.

This clonotype occurred many times. Its target is not known. Unique molecular identifiers were incorporated into the prepared TCRbeta library. TCRdb reprocessed the PCR reads via MiXCR and lists one record per CDR3 protein. The data show approximately 300,000 distinct CDR3 sequences, 10% seen once. The specimen was PBMCs, collected before TCRalphabeta/CD19-depleted stem cell transplant. This TCR was sampled from a boy younger than two with acute myeloid leukemia, due to receive a stem cell transplant.

CDR3 nucleotides: TGCGCCAGCAGCATTTCCCGACTCTCCTACGAGCAGTACTTC. This translates into CASSISRLSYEQYF. The chain links TRBV10-2 to TRBJ2-7; D unresolved. There are 14 residues in the CDR3. Germline V lookup: CDR1 WSHSY, CDR2 SAAADI. Trimming removed 6 bases from V and 0 bases from J, with 12 bases in between.